These 26 T cell receptor beta chains came from one sample sequenced in a study of T cells in Graves' hyperthyroidism and ophthalmopathy (dated by TCRdb to the late 2010s). Library method: multiplex PCR. The data were produced on an Illumina HiSeq 2000. The TCR beta CDR3 regions were amplified from RNA transcripts. For the first round of RT-PCR on the TCR CDR3, the HTBI primer set was used together with the Qiagen OneStep RT-PCR kit. TCRdb trimmed the raw reads at Q25, called clones with MiXCR and kept productive beta chains. Every entry covers one CDR3 protein and lists the most common genes and DNA from its rows. The sample includes a few hundred thousand distinct CDR3 sequences, with less than 25% observed a single time. The top ten clonotypes cover more than 20% of the sample. Sequencing was done on a sample of blood. Receptors originate from a man younger than 30 with Graves' hyperthyroidism.

This clonotype was seen many times. CDR3: CASSMTSGGATGELFF. The CDR3, as DNA: TGTGCCAGCAGCATGACTAGCGGGGGGGCGACCGGGGAGCTGTTTTTT. This sequence joins TRBV11-2 and TRBJ2-2; TRBD2 aligns across 14 bases. Trimming cost V 5 bases and J 5 bases; bases outside gene matches: 4. CDR1 and CDR2 (germline): SGHAT, FQNNGV. The CDR3 has 16 amino acids.

This clonotype was observed a handful of times. This chain connects TRBV5-6 to TRBJ1-1; D unclear. The CDR3 consists of 13 residues. Deletions cut 1 base from V and 3 bases from J, with 7 bases between. Germline values: CDR1 SGHDT, CDR2 YYEEEE. CDR3 amino acids: CASSLYKDTEAFF. In DNA form, the CDR3 reads TGTGCCAGCAGCTTGTATAAGGACACTGAAGCTTTCTTT.

This clonotype was observed at least ten times. V usage is TRBV6-6 and J usage is TRBJ1-1, with D unclear. The CDR3 has 13 residues. Per germline, CDR1 MNHNY and CDR2 SVGAGI (reference sequence). Trimming took 2 bases from V and 5 from J, leaving 9 bases between them. The CDR3 sequence is CASSYKGGTEAFF. The CDR3 DNA reads TGTGCCAGCAGTTACAAGGGCGGGACTGAAGCTTTCTTT.

This clonotype has at least ten counts. V and J are TRBV7-8 and TRBJ1-5, with D unclear. Germline V gene lookup returns CDR1 SGHVS and CDR2 FQNEAQ. This CDR3 is built from 14 residues. Trimming took 5 bases from V and 4 from J, leaving 12 bases between them. CDR3 loop: CASSEREGNQPQHF. The CDR3 nucleotides read TGTGCCAGCAGCGAAAGGGAGGGAAATCAGCCCCAGCATTTT.

The chain joins TRBV25-1 to TRBJ2-2; D possibly uses TRBD1 or TRBD2 (6 bases each). The CDR3 consists of 20 residues. Trimming took 5 bases from V and 1 from J, leaving 26 bases between them. CDR1 and CDR2 (germline): MGHDK, SYGVNS. The CDR3 coding sequence is TGTGCCAGCAGTTCCTTATTTAGGGGGGCGCGTGGGAAGAACACCGGGGAGCTGTTTTTT. It translates to CASSSLFRGARGKNTGELFF.

This clonotype was found many times. The chain joins TRBV19 to TRBJ1-5; maybe TRBD1 (6 bases). This CDR3 region has 14 residues. Germline CDR1 reads LNHDA; CDR2 reads SQIVND (reference sequence). Trimming removed 10 bases at V and 0 bases at J, with 13 bases between. The CDR3 reads CATETGFSNQPQHF. CDR3 DNA sequence: TGTGCCACCGAGACAGGTTTTAGCAATCAGCCCCAGCATTTT.

At least ten counts were recorded for this clonotype. The V and J genes are TRBV12-3 or TRBV12-4 and TRBJ2-7, with D possibly being TRBD2 (6 bases). The CDR3 contains 14 residues. V gave up 5 bases and J gave up 2 bases, with 13 bases separating them. In DNA form, the CDR3 reads TGTGCCAGCAGTCCCCGGGAGTTCCCCTACGAGCAGTACTTC. It yields the protein CASSPREFPYEQYF.

For this clonotype: Given a much more abundant clone one base away, this may be a read error. This sequence joins TRBV28 and TRBJ2-7; a possible D gene is TRBD1 (5 bases). Germline CDR1 is MDHEN and CDR2 is SYDVKM. V lost 8 bases and J lost 5, with 16 bases in between. This CDR3 is built from 13 residues. The CDR3 nucleotides are TGTGCCAGCGGCGACAGAGCCCTCAACGAGCAGTACTTC. It is translated as CASGDRALNEQYF.

This clonotype was recorded at least ten times. This sequence joins TRBV19 and TRBJ1-1; D is unclear. The CDR3 is 15 residues long. Trimming removed 3 bases at V and 1 base at J, with 12 bases between. The germline gives CDR1 LNHDA, CDR2 SQIVND (reference sequence). CDR3 coding DNA: TGTGCCAGTAGTATTCGAGAGGCGCCGAACACTGAAGCTTTCTTT. As protein: CASSIREAPNTEAFF.

The chain has TRBV20-1 and TRBJ1-1, with a weak D call TRBD1 (6 bases). Trimming removed 4 bases from V and 5 bases from J, with 14 bases in between. The CDR3 loop spans 13 amino acids. The germline V gene encodes CDR1 DFQATT and CDR2 SNEGSKA (reference sequence). The CDR3 spells CSAIQGVETEAFF. The CDR3 coding sequence is TGCAGTGCTATACAGGGTGTCGAGACTGAAGCTTTCTTT.

This clonotype was detected many times. V and J are TRBV20-1 and TRBJ2-2; weak D call: TRBD1 (5 bases). Trimming pared 0 bases from V and 4 bases from J, leaving 9 bases between. This CDR3 region has 14 residues. CDR1 and CDR2 from the germline V gene are DFQATT and SNEGSKA (reference sequence). CDR3 coding DNA: TGCAGTGCTAGAGAAGGGGTCGTCACCGGGGAGCTGTTTTTT. Amino acid sequence: CSAREGVVTGELFF.

This clonotype was seen many times. The chain has TRBV13 and TRBJ1-1, with D possibly TRBD1 on 6 matching bases. The germline gives CDR1 PRHDT, CDR2 FYEKMQ (reference sequence). This CDR3 has 14 residues. Trimming cost V 2 bases and J 7 bases, with 14 bases left between them. The CDR3 region is CASSLRGALGEAFF. CDR3 nucleotides: TGTGCCAGCAGCTTACGGGGGGCGTTGGGTGAAGCTTTCTTT.

The chain is built from TRBV11-2 and TRBJ1-2; TRBD1 might be the D (5 bases). The V end was cut by 0 bases, the J end by 7 bases, with 6 bases between. This CDR3 comprises 12 residues. The germline gives CDR1 SGHAT, CDR2 FQNNGV. CDR3 nucleotide sequence: TGTGCCAGCAGCTTAGAGGGGACTGGCTACACCTTC. It codes for CASSLEGTGYTF. Variable domain in full (rest from reference TRBV11-2 and TRBJ1-2): EAGVAQSPRYKIIEKRQSVAFWCNPISGHATLYWYQQILGQGPKLLIQFQNNGVVDDSQLPKDRFSAERLKGVDSTLKIQPAKLEDSAVYLCASSLEGTGYTFGSGTRLTVV.

This clonotype was observed many times. One end of the junction does not line up with germline, which may come from a read error. The chain couples TRBV6-1 to TRBJ2-5; D unresolved. The CDR3 consists of 12 residues. The V gene's germline CDR1 is MNHNS and CDR2 SASEGT. The CDR3 loop reads CANSDSLETQYF. For the CDR3, the DNA is TGTGCCAACAGTGATAGCTTGGAGACCCAGTACTTC.

J is TRBJ2-5 and V is TRBV20-1; D possibly uses TRBD1 or TRBD2 (5 bases each). Between the trimmed V and J ends, which lost 0 bases and 2 bases, there was a span of 10 bases. This CDR3 has 14 amino acids. Germline CDR1 DFQATT, CDR2 SNEGSKA (reference sequence). The CDR3 DNA reads as TGCAGTGCTAGAGATTTGGGACGACAAGAGACCCAGTACTTC. It codes for CSARDLGRQETQYF.

This clonotype was found many times. CDR3 sequence: CASSLIRGGQETQYF. DNA for the CDR3: TGTGCCAGCAGCCTTATACGGGGGGGGCAAGAGACCCAGTACTTC. V usage is TRBV4-2 and J usage is TRBJ2-5, with 8 bases that match TRBD2. Germline values: CDR1 LGHNA, CDR2 YNFKEQ. The trim removed 4 bases at V and 2 bases at J, leaving 6 bases unmatched. The CDR3 sequence is 15 residues long.

The chain joins TRBV28 to TRBJ1-1; D gene ambiguous. The V end was cut by 2 bases, the J end by 3 bases, with 13 bases between. Germline loops: CDR1 MDHEN, CDR2 SYDVKM. The CDR3 runs to 15 residues. The DNA for the CDR3 is TGTGCCAGCAGTTTAATGTCCTATCGAGACACTGAAGCTTTCTTT. This sequence encodes CASSLMSYRDTEAFF.

V is TRBV20-1 and J is TRBJ2-2; no clear D gene. The V gene lost 3 bases and the J gene lost 2 bases, with 7 bases spanning the gap. CDR1 is DFQATT and CDR2 is SNEGSKA in the germline V gene (reference sequence). The CDR3 length is 13 residues. CDR3 residues: CSASWPNTGELFF. The CDR3 DNA reads TGCAGTGCTAGTTGGCCTAACACCGGGGAGCTGTTTTTT.

This clonotype was seen many times. V is TRBV19 and J is TRBJ1-1; possible D gene TRBD1, 5 bases. The CDR3 has 15 amino acids. Between the trimmed V and J ends, which lost 0 bases and 1 base, there was a span of 9 bases. The V gene's germline CDR1 is LNHDA and CDR2 SQIVND (reference sequence). The CDR3 DNA follows: TGTGCCAGTAGTATAGATATGGGACCGAACACTGAAGCTTTCTTT. It translates to CASSIDMGPNTEAFF.

This sequence joins TRBV7-8 and TRBJ1-5; TRBD1 agrees at 8 bases. The germline V gene has CDR1 SGHVS and CDR2 FQNEAQ. The CDR3 spans 15 residues. The junction had 15 bases not matched to a gene; V was cut back by 6 bases and J by 11 bases. The CDR3, as DNA: TGTGCCAGCAGTTCAGGTCGGACAGGGAGTAAGGCCCAGCATTTT. Translation gives CASSSGRTGSKAQHF.

This chain uses TRBV6-4 with TRBJ2-7, with D possibly being TRBD1 or TRBD2 (5 bases each). Per the germline V gene, CDR1 is MRHNA and CDR2 is SNTAGT. Trimming stripped 5 bases from V and 3 bases from J, with 17 bases between. The CDR3 length is 15 residues. CDR3 sequence reads: CASSPDRDQGYEQYF. DNA of the CDR3: TGTGCCAGCAGTCCCGACCGGGACCAAGGCTACGAGCAGTACTTC.

At least ten counts were recorded for this clonotype. This rearrangement joins TRBV3-1 to TRBJ2-4; D may match TRBD1 or TRBD2 (5 bases each). This CDR3 has 13 amino acids. The germline V gene has CDR1 LGHDT and CDR2 YNNKEL (reference sequence). The germline V and J ends were trimmed by 5 bases and 6 bases, with 11 bases remaining between them. Written as DNA, the CDR3 is TGTGCCAGCAGCATCCGGGACGTAAACATTCAGTACTTC. Translating gives CASSIRDVNIQYF.

This clonotype showed up many times. This chain connects TRBV28 to TRBJ1-2, with a possible D match to TRBD1 (6 bases). Trimming removed 10 bases from V and 4 bases from J, with 13 bases in between. Germline V gene data show CDR1 as MDHEN and CDR2 as SYDVKM. The CDR3 is 12 residues long. The CDR3 region has the DNA TGTGCCACCCTCGGACAGTTCTATGGCTACACCTTC. Residues: CATLGQFYGYTF.

The chain recombines TRBV6-1 with TRBJ2-5; D call uncertain. The germline V and J ends were trimmed by 4 bases and 4 bases, with 10 bases remaining between them. The germline V gene encodes CDR1 MNHNS and CDR2 SASEGT. The CDR3 length is 13 residues. This chain's CDR3 is CASSVLWGETQYF. In DNA form, the CDR3 reads TGTGCCAGCAGTGTTTTATGGGGAGAGACCCAGTACTTC.

This chain joins TRBV12-3 or TRBV12-4 and TRBJ2-1; D remains unclear. This CDR3 comprises 15 residues. V lost 5 bases and J 4 bases, leaving 15 bases between the germline ends. The CDR3 DNA reads as TGTGCCAGCAGTCCCGGGTCGCGAGCGTACAATGAGCAGTTCTTC. This translates into CASSPGSRAYNEQFF.

The rearrangement uses TRBV18 and TRBJ2-3; D is unresolved. Germline V CDR1 and CDR2: KGHSH, LQKENI. V was trimmed by 0 bases and J by 2 bases, leaving 3 bases between them. The CDR3 is 13 residues long. The CDR3 loop is CASSPPNTDTQYF. As DNA, the CDR3 is TGTGCCAGCTCACCACCGAACACAGATACGCAGTATTTT.